The T cell receptor beta chain under discussion was sequenced for a study of shared clonotypes between healthy human individuals. Only in-frame clones appear in the TCRdb table, and some are missing; sequencing was by immunoSEQ multiplex PCR. Of roughly 1,100,000 clones in the sample, roughly 75% were seen once. CDR3 length equals 15 residues. The junction had 6 bases not matched to a gene; V was cut back by 4 bases and J by 6 bases. Germline V CDR1 and CDR2: SGDLS, YYNGEE. The TCR sequence derives from a man in his late teens or twenties in good health. The specimen sequenced was memory CD4+ T cells sorted from blood. Sample subset: CD45RA-negative fraction. The V gene is TRBV9, the J gene TRBJ2-3, with 12 positions matching TRBD2. For the CDR3, the DNA is TGTGCCAGCAGCCCTAGCGGGAGGGCCGGGGATACGCAGTATTTT. Amino acids: CASSPSGRAGDTQYF.